The following is a T cell receptor (beta chain) sequence with its context. Its antigen is unidentified. The data stem from a study of vaccination and CD4 T cells after COVID-19. Study overall: The authors used overlapping spike peptides from SARS-CoV-2, HCoV-NL63, HCoV-OC43 and HCoV-229E to stimulate cells. Notes on the study in general: Analysis of convalescent patients found that 304 of 307 vaccine-specific clones were spike mono-reactive.

Documented treatment: roughly ten-day PBMC culture with coronavirus spike peptide pools or control peptides (ViraFEST assay). Using peptide pools, antigen-specific T cells were expanded in ViraFEST before TCRs were sequenced. Sequencing of the DNA from cultured CD4+ T cells was carried out with the Oncomine TCR Beta short-read assay. TCRdb independently ran MiXCR on the PCR reads; one entry per CDR3 protein. The profile shows some 9,500 distinct CDR3 sequences, around 49% of them singletons. Germline V gene sequence: CDR1 SEHNR, CDR2 FQNEAQ (reference sequence). The CDR3 length is 17 residues. J gave up 4 bases and V 5 bases, and 11 bases lay outside the gene matches.

The chain carries TRBV7-9 and TRBJ2-2; 9 positions match TRBD2. The source material was CD4+ T cells from blood, cultured in vitro. The source of this sequence is a human donor who had recovered from COVID-19. CDR3 nucleotides: TGTGCCAGCAGCCCTTCCAAAGCGGGAGGTTCCACCGGGGAGCTGTTTTTT. Its translation: CASSPSKAGGSTGELFF. Full variable domain (rest looked up from reference TRBV7-9 and TRBJ2-2): DTGVSQNPRHKITKRGQNVTFRCDPISEHNRLYWYRQTLGQGPEFLTYFQNEAQLEKSRLLSDRFSAERPKGSFSTLEIQRTEQGDSAMYLCASSPSKAGGSTGELFFGEGSRLTVL.